This T cell receptor beta chain originates from a study of post-analysis software for immune sequencing data. Whole-study context: Recorded disease courses covered relapsing-remitting, secondary progressive and progressive-relapsing multiple sclerosis. Some patients had no subtype annotation.

TCR beta libraries were prepared from cDNA with unique molecular identifiers. Starting from about 0.98 to 11 million T cells, the study yielded 450,000 to 500,000 cDNA molecules. TCRdb analysed the PCR reads with MiXCR anew, one entry per CDR3 protein. The table records roughly 600,000 distinct CDR3 sequences, 44% of them present only once. Regarding the study as a whole: A significant reduction in normalized Chao1 diversity was observed in multiple sclerosis patients versus controls. With TRBV5-6, TRBV5-1 and TRBV20-1 included, 5 or 6 TRBV segments were more frequent in patients than in controls.

This clonotype was found a few times. The target antigen is unknown. Germline V gene data show CDR1 as LGHNA and CDR2 as YNFKEQ. The ends lost 1 base at V and 1 base at J; junction bases unmatched: 3. CDR3 length: 15 residues. The source is a girl between 5 and 17 years old with multiple sclerosis. Sequenced input: blood. The chain couples TRBV4-2 to TRBJ2-7, with 8 bases lining up with TRBD2. The CDR3 spells CASSQGASGSYEQYF. Written as DNA, the CDR3 is TGTGCCAGCAGCCAAGGAGCTAGCGGGTCCTACGAGCAGTACTTC.